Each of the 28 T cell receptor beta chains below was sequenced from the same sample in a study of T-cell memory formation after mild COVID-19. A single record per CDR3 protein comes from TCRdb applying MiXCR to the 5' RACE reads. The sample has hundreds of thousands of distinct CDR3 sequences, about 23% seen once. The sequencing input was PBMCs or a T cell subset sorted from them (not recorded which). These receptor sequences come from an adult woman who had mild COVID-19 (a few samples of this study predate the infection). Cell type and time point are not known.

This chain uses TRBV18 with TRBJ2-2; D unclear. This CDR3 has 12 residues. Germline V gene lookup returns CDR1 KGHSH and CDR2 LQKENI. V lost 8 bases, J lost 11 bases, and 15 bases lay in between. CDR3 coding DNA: TGTGCCAGCACAAAGGAACTAAGCGAGCTGTTTTTT. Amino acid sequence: CASTKELSELFF.

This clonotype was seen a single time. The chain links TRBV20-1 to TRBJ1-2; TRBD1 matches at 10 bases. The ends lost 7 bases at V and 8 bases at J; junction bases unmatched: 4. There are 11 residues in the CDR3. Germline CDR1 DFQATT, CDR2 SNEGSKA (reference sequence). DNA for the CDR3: TGCAGTGTTGGGACAGGGGAGGGCTACACCTTC. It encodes CSVGTGEGYTF.

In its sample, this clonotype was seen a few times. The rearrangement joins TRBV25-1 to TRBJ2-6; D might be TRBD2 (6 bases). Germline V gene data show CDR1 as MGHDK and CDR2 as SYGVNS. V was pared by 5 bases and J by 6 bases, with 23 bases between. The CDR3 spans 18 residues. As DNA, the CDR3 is TGTGCCAGCAGTTCCCGGAGTAGCGGAGATGGGGAGGCCAACGTCCTGACTTTC. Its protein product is CASSSRSSGDGEANVLTF.

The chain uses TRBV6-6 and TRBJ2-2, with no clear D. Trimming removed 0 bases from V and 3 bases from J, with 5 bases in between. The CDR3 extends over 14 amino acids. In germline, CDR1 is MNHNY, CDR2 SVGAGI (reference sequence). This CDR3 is CASSYSLDTGELFF. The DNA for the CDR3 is TGTGCCAGCAGTTACTCACTCGACACCGGGGAGCTGTTTTTT.

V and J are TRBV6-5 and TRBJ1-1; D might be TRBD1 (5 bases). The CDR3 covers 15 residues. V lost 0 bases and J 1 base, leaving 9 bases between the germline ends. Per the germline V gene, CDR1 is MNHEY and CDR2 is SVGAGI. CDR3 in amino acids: CASSYSTARNTEAFF. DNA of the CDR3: TGTGCCAGCAGTTACTCGACAGCCCGGAACACTGAAGCTTTCTTT.

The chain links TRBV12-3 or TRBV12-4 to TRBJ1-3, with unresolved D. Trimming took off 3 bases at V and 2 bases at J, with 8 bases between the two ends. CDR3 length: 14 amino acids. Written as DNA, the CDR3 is TGTGCCAGCAGTTTTGGTTCGGCTGGAAACACCATATATTTT. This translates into CASSFGSAGNTIYF.

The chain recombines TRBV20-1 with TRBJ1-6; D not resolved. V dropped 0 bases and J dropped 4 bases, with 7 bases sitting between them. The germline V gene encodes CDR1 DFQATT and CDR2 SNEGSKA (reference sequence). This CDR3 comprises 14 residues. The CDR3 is CSARDGPYNSPLHF. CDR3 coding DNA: TGCAGTGCTAGAGATGGACCGTATAATTCACCCCTCCACTTT.

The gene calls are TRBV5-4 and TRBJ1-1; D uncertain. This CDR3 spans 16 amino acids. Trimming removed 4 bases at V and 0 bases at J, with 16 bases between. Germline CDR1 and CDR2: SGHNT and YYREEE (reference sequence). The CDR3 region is CASSHDGLKVNTEAFF. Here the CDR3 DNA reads TGTGCCAGCAGCCACGATGGGTTGAAAGTGAACACTGAAGCTTTCTTT.

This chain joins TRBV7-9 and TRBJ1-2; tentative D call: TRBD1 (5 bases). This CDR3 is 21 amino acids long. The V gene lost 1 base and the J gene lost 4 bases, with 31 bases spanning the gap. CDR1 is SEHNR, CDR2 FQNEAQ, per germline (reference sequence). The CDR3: CASSLGGSGLFLSPWTYGYTF. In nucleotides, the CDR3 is TGTGCCAGCAGCTTAGGGGGGTCCGGATTATTTCTGAGTCCGTGGACCTATGGCTACACCTTC. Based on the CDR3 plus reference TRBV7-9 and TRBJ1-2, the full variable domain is DTGVSQNPRHKITKRGQNVTFRCDPISEHNRLYWYRQTLGQGPEFLTYFQNEAQLEKSRLLSDRFSAERPKGSFSTLEIQRTEQGDSAMYLCASSLGGSGLFLSPWTYGYTFGSGTRLTVV.

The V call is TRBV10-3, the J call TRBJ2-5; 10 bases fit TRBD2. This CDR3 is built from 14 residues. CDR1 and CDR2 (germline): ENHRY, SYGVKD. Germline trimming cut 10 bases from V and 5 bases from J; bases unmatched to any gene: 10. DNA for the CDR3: TGTGCCAACTCCCTAGCGGGGGCCGGGGAGACCCAGTACTTC. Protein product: CANSLAGAGETQYF.

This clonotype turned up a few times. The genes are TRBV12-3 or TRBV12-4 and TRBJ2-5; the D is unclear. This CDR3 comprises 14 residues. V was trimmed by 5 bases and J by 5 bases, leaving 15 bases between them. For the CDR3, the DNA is TGTGCCAGCAGTCTGCTCGGTGATGGGGAGACCCAGTACTTC. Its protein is CASSLLGDGETQYF.

The CDR3 bases are TGTGCCAGCAGTCTCGCGAGGCCCTCCTACAATGAGCAGTTCTTC. Translated: CASSLARPSYNEQFF. J is TRBJ2-1 and V is TRBV6-5; no clear D. V lost 5 bases to trimming and J lost 0 bases, with 11 bases between them. This CDR3 contains 15 residues. Per germline, CDR1 MNHEY and CDR2 SVGAGI.

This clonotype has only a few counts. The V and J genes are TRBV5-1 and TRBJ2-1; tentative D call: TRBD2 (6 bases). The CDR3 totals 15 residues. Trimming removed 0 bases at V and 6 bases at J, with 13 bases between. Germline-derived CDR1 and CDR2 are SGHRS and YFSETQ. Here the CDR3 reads CASSLELASSNEQFF. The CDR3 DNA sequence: TGCGCCAGCAGCTTGGAGCTAGCGTCTTCCAATGAGCAGTTCTTC.

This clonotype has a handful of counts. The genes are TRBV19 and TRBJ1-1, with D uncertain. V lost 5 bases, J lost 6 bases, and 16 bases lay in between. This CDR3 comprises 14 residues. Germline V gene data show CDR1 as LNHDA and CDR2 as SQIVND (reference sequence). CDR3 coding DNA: TGTGCCAGTAGTGTGATATTGGGGATCTCTGAAGCTTTCTTT. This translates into CASSVILGISEAFF.

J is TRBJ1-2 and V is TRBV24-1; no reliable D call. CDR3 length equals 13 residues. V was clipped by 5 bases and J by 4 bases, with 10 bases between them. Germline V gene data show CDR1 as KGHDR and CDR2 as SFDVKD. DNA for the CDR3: TGTGCCACCAGTGTCGATAGAGCCTATGGCTACACCTTC. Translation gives CATSVDRAYGYTF.

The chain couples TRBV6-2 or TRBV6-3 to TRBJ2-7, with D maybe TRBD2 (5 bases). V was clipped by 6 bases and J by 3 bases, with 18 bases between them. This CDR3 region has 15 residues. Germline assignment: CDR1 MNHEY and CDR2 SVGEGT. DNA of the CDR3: TGTGCCAGCAGCCCGGTGGAGCGGAGATTCTACGAGCAGTACTTC. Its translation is CASSPVERRFYEQYF.

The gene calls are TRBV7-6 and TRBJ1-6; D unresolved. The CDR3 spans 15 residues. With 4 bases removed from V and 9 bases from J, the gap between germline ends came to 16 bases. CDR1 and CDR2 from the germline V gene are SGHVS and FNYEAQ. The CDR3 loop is CASSSQQWGGSPLHF. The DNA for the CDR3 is TGTGCCAGCAGCTCCCAGCAGTGGGGAGGTTCACCCCTCCACTTT.

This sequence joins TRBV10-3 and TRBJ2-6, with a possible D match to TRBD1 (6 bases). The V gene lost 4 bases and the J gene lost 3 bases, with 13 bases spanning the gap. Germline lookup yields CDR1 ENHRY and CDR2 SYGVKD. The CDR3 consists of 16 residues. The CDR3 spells CAISGHQGNGANVLTF. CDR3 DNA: TGTGCCATCAGTGGGCACCAGGGGAATGGGGCCAACGTCCTGACTTTC.

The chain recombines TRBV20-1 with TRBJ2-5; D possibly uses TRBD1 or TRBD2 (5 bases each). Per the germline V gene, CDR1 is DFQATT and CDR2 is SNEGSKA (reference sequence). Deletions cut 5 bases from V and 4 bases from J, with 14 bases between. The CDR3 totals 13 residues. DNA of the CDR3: TGCAGTGCTGGGACGGGCCCAAGAGAGACCCAGTACTTC. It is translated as CSAGTGPRETQYF.

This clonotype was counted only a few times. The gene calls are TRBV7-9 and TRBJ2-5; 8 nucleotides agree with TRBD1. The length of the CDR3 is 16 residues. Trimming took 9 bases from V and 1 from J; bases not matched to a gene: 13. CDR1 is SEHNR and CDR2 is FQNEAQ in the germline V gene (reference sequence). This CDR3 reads CASSQGGNPAQETQYF. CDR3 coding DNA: TGTGCCAGTTCACAGGGGGGTAACCCTGCCCAAGAGACCCAGTACTTC.

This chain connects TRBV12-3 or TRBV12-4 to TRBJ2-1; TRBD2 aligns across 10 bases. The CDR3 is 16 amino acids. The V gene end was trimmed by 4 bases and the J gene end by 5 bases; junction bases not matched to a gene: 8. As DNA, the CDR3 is TGTGCCAGCAGTTCACTACTAGCGGGGAGACACAATGAGCAGTTCTTC. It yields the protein CASSSLLAGRHNEQFF.

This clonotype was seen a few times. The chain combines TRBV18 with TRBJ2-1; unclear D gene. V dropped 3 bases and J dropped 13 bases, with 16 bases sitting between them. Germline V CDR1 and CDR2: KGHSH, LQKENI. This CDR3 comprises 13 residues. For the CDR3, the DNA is TGTGCCAGCTCACCGAACCGTACACCGGATCAGTTCTTC. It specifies CASSPNRTPDQFF. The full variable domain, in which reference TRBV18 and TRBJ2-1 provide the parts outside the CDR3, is NAGVMQNPRHLVRRRGQEARLRCSPMKGHSHVYWYRQLPEEGLKFMVYLQKENIIDESGMPKERFSAEFPKEGPSILRIQQVVRGDSAAYFCASSPNRTPDQFFGPGTRLTVL.

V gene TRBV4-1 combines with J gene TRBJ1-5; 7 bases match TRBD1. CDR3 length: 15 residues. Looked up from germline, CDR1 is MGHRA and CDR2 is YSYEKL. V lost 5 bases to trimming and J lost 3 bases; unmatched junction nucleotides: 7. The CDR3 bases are TGCGCCAGCAGCATTCGACAGGGTTCCAATCAGCCCCAGCATTTT. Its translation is CASSIRQGSNQPQHF.

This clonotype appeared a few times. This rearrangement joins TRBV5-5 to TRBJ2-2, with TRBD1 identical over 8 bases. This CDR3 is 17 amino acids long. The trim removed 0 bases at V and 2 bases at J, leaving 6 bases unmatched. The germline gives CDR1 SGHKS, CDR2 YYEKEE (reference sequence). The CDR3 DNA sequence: TGTGCCAGCAGCTTGGGTCAGGGGGCGATAAACACCGGGGAGCTGTTTTTT. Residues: CASSLGQGAINTGELFF.

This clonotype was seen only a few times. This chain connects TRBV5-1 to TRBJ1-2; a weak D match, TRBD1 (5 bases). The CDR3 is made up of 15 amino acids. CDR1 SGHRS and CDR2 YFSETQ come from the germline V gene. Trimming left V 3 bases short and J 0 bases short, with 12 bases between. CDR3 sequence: CASSYRAGANYGYTF. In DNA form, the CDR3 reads TGCGCCAGCAGCTATCGGGCGGGGGCTAACTATGGCTACACCTTC.

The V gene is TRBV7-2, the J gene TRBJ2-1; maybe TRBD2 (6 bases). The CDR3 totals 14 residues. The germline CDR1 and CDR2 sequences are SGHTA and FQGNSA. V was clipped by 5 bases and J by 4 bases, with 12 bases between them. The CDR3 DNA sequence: TGTGCCAGCAGCCACCGGGACTCATACAATGAGCAGTTCTTC. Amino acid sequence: CASSHRDSYNEQFF.

The CDR3 DNA is TGTGCCTGGAGTGTCGGGGGAAGAACTGAAGCTTTCTTT. Translating it yields CAWSVGGRTEAFF. The V and J genes are TRBV30 and TRBJ1-1; the D gene is possibly TRBD1 (5 bases). The CDR3 contains 13 residues. Germline V CDR1 and CDR2: GTSNPN, SVGIG (reference sequence). V was cut by 0 bases and J by 5 bases, with 10 bases left in between. The whole variable domain, remainder taken from reference TRBV30 and TRBJ1-1, is SQTIHQWPATLVQPVGSPLSLECTVEGTSNPNLYWYRQAAGRGLQLLFYSVGIGQISSEVPQNLSASRPQDRQFILSSKKLLLSDSGFYLCAWSVGGRTEAFFGQGTRLTVV.

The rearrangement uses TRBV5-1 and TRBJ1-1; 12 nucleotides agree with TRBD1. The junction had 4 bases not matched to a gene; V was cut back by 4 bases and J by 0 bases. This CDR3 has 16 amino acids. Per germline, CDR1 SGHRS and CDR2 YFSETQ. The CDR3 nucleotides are TGCGCCAGCAGCCCAGGGACAGGGGGCTTGAACACTGAAGCTTTCTTT. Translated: CASSPGTGGLNTEAFF.